This TCR beta chain emerged from a study of post-analysis software for immune sequencing data. Study-level findings and limits: The five TRBV segments detected at higher frequency in patients than in controls included TRBV5-6, TRBV5-1 and TRBV20-1.

Prepared TCR beta cDNA libraries contained unique molecular identifiers. Input populations of about 0.85 to 11 million T cells gave rise to approximately 500,000 cDNA molecules. Each CDR3 protein gets one entry after TCRdb re-called the PCR reads with MiXCR. Here the sample spans about 770,000 distinct CDR3 sequences, about 43% being singletons. With regard to this clonotype: Its antigen is undetermined.

This CDR3 region has 17 residues. Germline V gives CDR1 SGHTA, CDR2 FQGNSA. With 5 bases clipped from V and 5 bases from J, the junction kept 12 bases outside the gene matches. The chain uses TRBV7-2 and TRBJ2-5; 12 bases are shared with TRBD2. Input material: blood. The receptor's source is a girl aged 5-17 years with multiple sclerosis. Written as DNA, the CDR3 is TGTGCCAGCAGCCCAACTAGCGGGAGGCGAATGGGGGAGACCCAGTACTTC. The encoded protein is CASSPTSGRRMGETQYF. Based on the CDR3 plus reference TRBV7-2 and TRBJ2-5, the full variable domain is GAGVSQSPSNKVTEKGKDVELRCDPISGHTALYWYRQSLGQGLEFLIYFQGNSAPDKSGLPSDRFSAERTGGSVSTLTIQRTQQEDSAVYLCASSPTSGRRMGETQYFGPGTRLLVL.